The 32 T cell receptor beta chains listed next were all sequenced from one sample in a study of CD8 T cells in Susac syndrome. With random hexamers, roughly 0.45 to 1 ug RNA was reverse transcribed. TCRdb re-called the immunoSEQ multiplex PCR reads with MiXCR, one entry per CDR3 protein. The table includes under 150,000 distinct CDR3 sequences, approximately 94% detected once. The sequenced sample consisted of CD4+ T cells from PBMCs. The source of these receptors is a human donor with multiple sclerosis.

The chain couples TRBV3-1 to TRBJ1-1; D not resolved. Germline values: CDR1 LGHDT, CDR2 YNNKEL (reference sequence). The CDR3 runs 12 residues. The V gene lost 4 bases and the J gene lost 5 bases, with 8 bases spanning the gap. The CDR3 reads CASSRGVTEAFF. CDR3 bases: TGTGCCAGCAGCCGCGGGGTAACTGAAGCTTTCTTT.

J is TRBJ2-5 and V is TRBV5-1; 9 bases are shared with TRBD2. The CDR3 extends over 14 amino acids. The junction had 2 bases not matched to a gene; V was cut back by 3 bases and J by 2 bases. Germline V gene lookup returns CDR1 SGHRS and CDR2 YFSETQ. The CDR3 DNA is TGCGCCAGCAGCTCGCTAGCGGGGCAAGAGACCCAGTACTTC. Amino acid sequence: CASSSLAGQETQYF.

The CDR3 protein is CASSSIAETGELFF. Written as DNA, the CDR3 is TGTGCCAGCAGCTCGATAGCAGAGACCGGGGAGCTGTTTTTT. The chain joins TRBV13 to TRBJ2-2; D ambiguous. V was cut by 4 bases and J by 5 bases, with 11 bases left in between. Germline V gives CDR1 PRHDT, CDR2 FYEKMQ (reference sequence). CDR3 length equals 14 residues.

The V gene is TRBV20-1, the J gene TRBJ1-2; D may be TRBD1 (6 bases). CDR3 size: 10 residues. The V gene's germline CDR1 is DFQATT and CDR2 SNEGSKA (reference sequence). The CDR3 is CTNKGGGYTF. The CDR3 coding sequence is TGCACCAACAAAGGGGGAGGCTACACCTTC.

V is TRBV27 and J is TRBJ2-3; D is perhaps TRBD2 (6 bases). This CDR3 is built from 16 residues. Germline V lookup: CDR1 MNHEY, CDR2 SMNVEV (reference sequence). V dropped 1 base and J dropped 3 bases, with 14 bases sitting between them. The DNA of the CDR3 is TGTGCCAGCAGTTTATGGAGGGGAACTGGGACAGATACGCAGTATTTT. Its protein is CASSLWRGTGTDTQYF.

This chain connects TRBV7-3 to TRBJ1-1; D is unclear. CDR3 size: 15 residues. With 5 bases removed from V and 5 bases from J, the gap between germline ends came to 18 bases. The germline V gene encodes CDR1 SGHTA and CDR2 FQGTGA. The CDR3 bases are TGTGCCAGCAGCCCCCAGCGGGTAATGGGGACTGAAGCTTTCTTT. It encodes CASSPQRVMGTEAFF.

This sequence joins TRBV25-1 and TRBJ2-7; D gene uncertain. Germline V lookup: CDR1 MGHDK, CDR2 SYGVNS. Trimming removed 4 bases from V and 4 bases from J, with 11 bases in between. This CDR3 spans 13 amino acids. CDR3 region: CASSAVGRYEQYF. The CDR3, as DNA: TGTGCCAGCAGTGCAGTAGGAAGATACGAGCAGTACTTC.

The chain's CDR3 is CASSPDEREPLHF. The CDR3 nucleotides read TGCGCCAGCAGCCCGGACGAACGGGAACCCCTCCACTTT. V gene TRBV5-1 combines with J gene TRBJ1-6; the D is unclear. V was cut by 4 bases and J by 12 bases, with 14 bases left in between. The CDR3 is made up of 13 amino acids. Per the germline V gene, CDR1 is SGHRS and CDR2 is YFSETQ.

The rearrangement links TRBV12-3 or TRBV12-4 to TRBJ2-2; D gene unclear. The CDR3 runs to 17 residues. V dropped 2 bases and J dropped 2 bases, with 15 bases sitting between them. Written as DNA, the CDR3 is TGTGCCAGCAGTTTAAAGATGGCGGAGACTAACACCGGGGAGCTGTTTTTT. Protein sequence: CASSLKMAETNTGELFF.

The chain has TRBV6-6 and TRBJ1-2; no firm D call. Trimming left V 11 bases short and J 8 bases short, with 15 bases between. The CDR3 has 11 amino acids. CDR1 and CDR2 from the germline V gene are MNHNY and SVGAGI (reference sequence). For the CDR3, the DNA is TGTGCCGGGTTCGGGGAGCGGGGCTACACCTTC. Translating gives CAGFGERGYTF.

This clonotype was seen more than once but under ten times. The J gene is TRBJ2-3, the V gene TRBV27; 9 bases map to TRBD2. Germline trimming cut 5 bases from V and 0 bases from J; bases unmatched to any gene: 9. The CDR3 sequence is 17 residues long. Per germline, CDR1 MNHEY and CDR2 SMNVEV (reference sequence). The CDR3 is CASSIIGLAISTDTQYF. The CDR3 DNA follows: TGTGCCAGCAGTATCATTGGACTAGCGATTAGCACAGATACGCAGTATTTT.

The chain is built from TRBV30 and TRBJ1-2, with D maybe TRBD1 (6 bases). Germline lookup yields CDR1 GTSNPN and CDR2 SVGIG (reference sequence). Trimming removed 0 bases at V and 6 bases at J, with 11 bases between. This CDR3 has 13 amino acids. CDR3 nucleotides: TGTGCCTGGAGTGTACGCAGGGGAGATGGCTACACCTTC. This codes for CAWSVRRGDGYTF.

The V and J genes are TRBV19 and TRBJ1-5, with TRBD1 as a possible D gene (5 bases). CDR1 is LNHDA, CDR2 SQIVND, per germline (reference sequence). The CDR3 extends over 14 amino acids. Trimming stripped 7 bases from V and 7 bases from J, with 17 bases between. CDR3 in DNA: TGTGCCAGTACCAACCGGGACTTCGGGCAGCCCCAGCATTTT. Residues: CASTNRDFGQPQHF.

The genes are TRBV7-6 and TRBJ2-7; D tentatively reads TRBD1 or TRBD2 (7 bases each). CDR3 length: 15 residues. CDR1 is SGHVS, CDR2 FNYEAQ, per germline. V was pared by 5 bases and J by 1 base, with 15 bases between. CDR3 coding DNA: TGTGCCAGCAGCGGAAGACAGGGAGGGTCCTACGAGCAGTACTTC. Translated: CASSGRQGGSYEQYF.

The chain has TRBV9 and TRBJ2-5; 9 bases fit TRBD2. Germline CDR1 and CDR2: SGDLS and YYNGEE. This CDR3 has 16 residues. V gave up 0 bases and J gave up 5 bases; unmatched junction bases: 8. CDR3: CASSVGSGSAWETQYF. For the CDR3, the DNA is TGTGCCAGCAGCGTAGGTAGCGGGAGCGCCTGGGAGACCCAGTACTTC.

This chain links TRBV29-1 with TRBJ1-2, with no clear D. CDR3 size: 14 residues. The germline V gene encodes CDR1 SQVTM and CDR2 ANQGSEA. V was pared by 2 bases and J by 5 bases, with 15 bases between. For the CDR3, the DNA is TGCAGCGTTGAATATGAACGGCCCGGGTATGGCTACACCTTC. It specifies CSVEYERPGYGYTF.

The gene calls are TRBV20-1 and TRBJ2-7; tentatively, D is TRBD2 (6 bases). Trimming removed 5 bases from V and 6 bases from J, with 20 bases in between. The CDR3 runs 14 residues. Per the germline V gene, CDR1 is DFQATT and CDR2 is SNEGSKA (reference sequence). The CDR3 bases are TGCAGTGCTTCTGGCGGGACGACGGAGTCCGAGCAGTACTTC. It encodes CSASGGTTESEQYF.

DNA of the CDR3: TGTGCCAGCAGCTTAGTAGCGGGAGGGTTACGGGGGGGAGAGACCCAGTACTTC. This encodes CASSLVAGGLRGGETQYF. The chain is built from TRBV11-2 and TRBJ2-5; 11 nucleotides line up with TRBD2. Germline CDR1 and CDR2: SGHAT and FQNNGV. CDR3 length equals 18 residues. The V and J ends lost 1 base and 4 bases, in that order; junction bases with no gene match: 11.

CDR3 nucleotide sequence: TGTGCCAGCAGTACACCAAACGACGGAGGCTACACCTTC. This gives the protein CASSTPNDGGYTF. The chain joins TRBV6-5 to TRBJ1-2, with D uncertain. The V end was cut by 5 bases, the J end by 8 bases, with 15 bases between. Germline V lookup: CDR1 MNHEY, CDR2 SVGAGI. CDR3 size: 13 residues.

The CDR3 protein is CASSYSQGARETQYF. In DNA form, the CDR3 reads TGTGCCAGCAGTTACTCCCAGGGGGCTCGGGAGACCCAGTACTTC. This sequence joins TRBV6-2 or TRBV6-3 and TRBJ2-5; TRBD1 matches at 8 bases. Trimming removed 0 bases from V and 5 bases from J; junction bases left unmatched: 5. The V gene's germline CDR1 is MNHEY and CDR2 SVGEGT. This CDR3 spans 15 amino acids.

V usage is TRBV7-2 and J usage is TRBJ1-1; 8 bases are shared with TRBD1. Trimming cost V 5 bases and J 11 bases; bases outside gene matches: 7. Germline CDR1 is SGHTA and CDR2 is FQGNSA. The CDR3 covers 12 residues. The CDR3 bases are TGTGCCAGCAGCCGCGACAGGGGAGTGGCTTTCTTT. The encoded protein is CASSRDRGVAFF.

CDR3 nucleotides: TGCAGTGCTAGACCCACCCCAGGAGCGGGAGGGCCCCCCGAGCAGTACTTC. This sequence encodes CSARPTPGAGGPPEQYF. The rearrangement joins TRBV20-1 to TRBJ2-7, with TRBD2 matching 10 bases. Germline V gene lookup returns CDR1 DFQATT and CDR2 SNEGSKA (reference sequence). The CDR3 has 17 residues. V was clipped by 2 bases and J by 6 bases; unmatched bases: 16.

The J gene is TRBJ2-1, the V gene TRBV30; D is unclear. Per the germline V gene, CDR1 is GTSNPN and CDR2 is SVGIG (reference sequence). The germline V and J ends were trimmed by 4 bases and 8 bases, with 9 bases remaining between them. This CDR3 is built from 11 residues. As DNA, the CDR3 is TGTGCCTGGACGAGGCGGCATGAGCAGTTCTTC. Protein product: CAWTRRHEQFF.

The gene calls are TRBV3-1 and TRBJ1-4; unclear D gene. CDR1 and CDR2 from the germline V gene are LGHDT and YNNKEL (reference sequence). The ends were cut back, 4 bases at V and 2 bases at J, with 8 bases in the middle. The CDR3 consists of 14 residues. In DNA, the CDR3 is TGTGCCAGCAGCCCCGGGCGGACTAATGAAAAACTGTTTTTT. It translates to CASSPGRTNEKLFF.

DNA of the CDR3: TGTGCCAGCAGCCAAGATGTGCAGCCAGGGGAAGCTTTCTTT. It translates to CASSQDVQPGEAFF. This sequence joins TRBV14 and TRBJ1-1; tentative D call: TRBD1 (5 bases). Trimming cost V 0 bases and J 8 bases, with 13 bases left between them. The CDR3 sequence is 14 residues long. Germline V gene sequence: CDR1 SGHDN, CDR2 FVKESK.

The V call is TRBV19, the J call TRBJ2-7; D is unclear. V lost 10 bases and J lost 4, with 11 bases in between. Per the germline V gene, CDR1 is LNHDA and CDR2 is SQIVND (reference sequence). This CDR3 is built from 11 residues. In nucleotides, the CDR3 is TGTGCCACCCAAATTGGGTACGAGCAGTACTTC. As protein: CATQIGYEQYF. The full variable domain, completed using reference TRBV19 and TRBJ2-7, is DGGITQSPKYLFRKEGQNVTLSCEQNLNHDAMYWYRQDPGQGLRLIYYSQIVNDFQKGDIAEGYSVSREKKESFPLTVTSAQKNPTAFYLCATQIGYEQYFGPGTRLTVT.

CDR3 protein: CATSDGGQRETQYF. DNA of the CDR3: TGTGCCACCAGTGACGGTGGACAGAGGGAGACCCAGTACTTC. The chain couples TRBV24-1 to TRBJ2-5; weak D call: TRBD1 (6 bases). CDR3 length: 14 amino acids. V was shortened by 4 bases and J by 5 bases, with 13 bases between the two germline ends. Germline lookup yields CDR1 KGHDR and CDR2 SFDVKD.

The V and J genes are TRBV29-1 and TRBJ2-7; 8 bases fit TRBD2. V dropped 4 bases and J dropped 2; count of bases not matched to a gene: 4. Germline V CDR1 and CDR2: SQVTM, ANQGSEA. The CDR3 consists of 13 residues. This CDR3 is CSVATSAAYEQYF. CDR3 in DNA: TGCAGCGTTGCGACTAGCGCAGCCTACGAGCAGTACTTC.

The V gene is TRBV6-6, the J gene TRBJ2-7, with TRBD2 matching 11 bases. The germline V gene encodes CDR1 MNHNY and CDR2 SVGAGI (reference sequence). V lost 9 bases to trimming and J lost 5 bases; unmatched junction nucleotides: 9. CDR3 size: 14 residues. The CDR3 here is CASYPTSGSHEQYF. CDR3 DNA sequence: TGTGCCAGTTACCCTACTAGCGGGAGCCACGAGCAGTACTTC.

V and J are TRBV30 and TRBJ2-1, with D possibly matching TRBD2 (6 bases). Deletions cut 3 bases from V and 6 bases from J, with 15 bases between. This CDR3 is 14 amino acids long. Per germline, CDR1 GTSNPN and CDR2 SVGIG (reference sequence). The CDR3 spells CAWSIAATGNEQFF. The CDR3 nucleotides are TGTGCCTGGAGCATAGCGGCAACTGGCAATGAGCAGTTCTTC.

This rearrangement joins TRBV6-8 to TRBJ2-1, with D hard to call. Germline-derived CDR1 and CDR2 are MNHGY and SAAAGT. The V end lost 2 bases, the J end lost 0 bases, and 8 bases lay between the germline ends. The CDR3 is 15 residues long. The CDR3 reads CASSYEADSYNEQFF. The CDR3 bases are TGTGCCAGCAGTTACGAGGCCGACTCCTACAATGAGCAGTTCTTC.

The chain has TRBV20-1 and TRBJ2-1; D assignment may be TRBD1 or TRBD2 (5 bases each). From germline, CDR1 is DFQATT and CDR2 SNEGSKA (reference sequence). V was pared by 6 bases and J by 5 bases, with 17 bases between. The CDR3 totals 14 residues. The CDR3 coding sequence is TGCAGTGCACAAACCGGGGCACGGGACAATGAGCAGTTCTTC. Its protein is CSAQTGARDNEQFF.